This TCR beta chain was captured in a study of blood T cell repertoires in COVID-19. In the study overall: PBMCs, B-cell-depleted T cells, or T cells were the source of the cDNA or gDNA that made up the material.

The CDR3 spans 15 residues. V shed 4 bases and J 7 bases; nucleotides not matched to a gene: 9. Germline CDR1 SGHRS, CDR2 YFSETQ. Per the authors' pipeline: Reference gene primer amplification in the assay estimated nucleated cell counts. Clones were sequenced by immunoSEQ multiplex PCR, and TCRdb holds only the in-frame ones, with some missing. The DNA was the basis for D and trimming; V, J and clone size are from that table. The sample holds tens of thousands of clones, 65% to 85% seen once. The receptor's source is a man in his sixties with acute or convalescent COVID-19. V is TRBV5-1 and J is TRBJ2-1, with 9 bases that match TRBD1. The sequenced sample consisted of peripheral blood. CDR3 loop: CASSHTGGPRNEQFF. The CDR3 DNA sequence: TGCGCCAGCAGCCATACAGGGGGCCCTCGGAATGAGCAGTTCTTC.